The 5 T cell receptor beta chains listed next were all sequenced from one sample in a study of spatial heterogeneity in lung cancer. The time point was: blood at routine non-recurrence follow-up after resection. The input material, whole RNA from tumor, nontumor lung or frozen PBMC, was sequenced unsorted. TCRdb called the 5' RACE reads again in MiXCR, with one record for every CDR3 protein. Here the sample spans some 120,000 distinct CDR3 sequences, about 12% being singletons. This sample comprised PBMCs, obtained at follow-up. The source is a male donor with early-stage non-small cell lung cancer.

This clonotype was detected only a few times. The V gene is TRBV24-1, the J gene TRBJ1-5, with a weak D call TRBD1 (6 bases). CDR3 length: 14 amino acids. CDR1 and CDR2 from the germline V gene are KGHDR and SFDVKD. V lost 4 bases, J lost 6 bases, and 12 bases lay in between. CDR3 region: CATSETGLGQPQHF. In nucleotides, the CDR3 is TGTGCCACCAGTGAAACAGGGTTGGGTCAGCCCCAGCATTTT.

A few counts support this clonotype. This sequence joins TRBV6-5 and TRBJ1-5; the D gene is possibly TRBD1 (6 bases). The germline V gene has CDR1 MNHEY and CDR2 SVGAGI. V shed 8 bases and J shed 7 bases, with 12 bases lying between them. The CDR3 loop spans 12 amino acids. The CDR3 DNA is TGTGCCAGCGGCAGGGGCGGGCAGCCCCAGCATTTT. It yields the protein CASGRGGQPQHF.

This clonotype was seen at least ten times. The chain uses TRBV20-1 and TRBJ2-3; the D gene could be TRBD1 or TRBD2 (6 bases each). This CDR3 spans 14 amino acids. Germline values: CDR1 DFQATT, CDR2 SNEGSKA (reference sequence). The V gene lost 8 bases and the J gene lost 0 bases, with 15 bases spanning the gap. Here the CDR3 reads CSSLRGQSTDTQYF. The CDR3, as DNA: TGCAGTAGCCTCCGGGGGCAGAGCACAGATACGCAGTATTTT.

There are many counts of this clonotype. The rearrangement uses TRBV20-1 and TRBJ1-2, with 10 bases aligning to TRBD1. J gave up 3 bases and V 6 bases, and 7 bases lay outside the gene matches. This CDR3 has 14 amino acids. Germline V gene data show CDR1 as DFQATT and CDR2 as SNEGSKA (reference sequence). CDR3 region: CSAERQGAYYGYTF. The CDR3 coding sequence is TGCAGTGCCGAACGACAGGGGGCTTACTATGGCTACACCTTC.

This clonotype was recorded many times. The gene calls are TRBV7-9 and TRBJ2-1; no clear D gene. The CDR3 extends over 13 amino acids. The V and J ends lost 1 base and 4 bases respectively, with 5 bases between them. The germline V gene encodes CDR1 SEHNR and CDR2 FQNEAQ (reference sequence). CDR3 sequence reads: CASSLDAYNEQFF. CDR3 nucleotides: TGTGCCAGCAGCTTAGACGCGTACAATGAGCAGTTCTTC.